This T cell receptor (beta chain) stems from a study of T cell responses to AZD1222 COVID-19 vaccine. Germline assignment: CDR1 MNHEY and CDR2 SMNVEV (reference sequence). This CDR3 is 13 amino acids long. V lost 4 bases, J lost 4 bases, and 10 bases lay in between. TCRdb's table, derived via immunoSEQ multiplex PCR, lists solely in-frame clones and lacks some. The repertoire holds 45,000 to 70,000 clones, with around 90% as singletons. This receptor was identified in an adult who received the AZD1222 COVID-19 vaccine. The genes are TRBV27 and TRBJ1-2, with D hard to call. The sample in question was peripheral blood, obtained 28 days after the second AZD1222 dose. The CDR3 nucleotides are TGTGCCAGCAGTTCGGCAGAATTCTATGGCTACACCTTC. Protein product: CASSSAEFYGYTF.